These 9 T cell receptor beta chains came from one sample sequenced in a study of early T cells in non-severe SARS-CoV-2 infection. One entry per CDR3 protein results from TCRdb running MiXCR on the 5' RACE reads. Here the sample spans about 46,000 distinct CDR3 sequences, around a tenth being singletons. The sample consisted of whole blood. These receptors came from an adult who was a healthcare worker with PCR-confirmed SARS-CoV-2 infection or an uninfected control (not recorded which).

The CDR3 DNA follows: TGTGCCAGCAGTCACACTAGCGGGACACCGTTCGAGCAGTACTTC. Its translation: CASSHTSGTPFEQYF. V is TRBV28 and J is TRBJ2-7; 10 nucleotides match TRBD2. The V and J ends lost 5 bases and 6 bases, in that order; junction bases with no gene match: 10. The CDR3 is 15 amino acids. Germline values: CDR1 MDHEN, CDR2 SYDVKM.

The V call is TRBV7-9, the J call TRBJ2-2; D is ambiguous. CDR3 length equals 12 residues. Germline lookup yields CDR1 SEHNR and CDR2 FQNEAQ (reference sequence). CDR3 coding DNA: TGTGGCACCAGTCCGGGCCCCGGGGAGCTGTTTTTT. Its translation: CGTSPGPGELFF.

This clonotype was observed at least ten times. The genes are TRBV27 and TRBJ2-7; TRBD1 might be the D (6 bases). The V and J ends lost 6 bases and 3 bases respectively, with 18 bases between them. Per germline, CDR1 MNHEY and CDR2 SMNVEV (reference sequence). The CDR3 sequence is 15 residues long. CDR3 nucleotides: TGTGCCAGCAGGTCGACAGGTCCAACTTACTACGAGCAGTACTTC. This encodes CASRSTGPTYYEQYF.

Concerning this clonotype: This may be a read error: a much more frequent sequence differs by one nucleotide. J is TRBJ2-3 and V is TRBV18, with 7 bases identical to TRBD2. CDR3 length: 14 amino acids. In germline, CDR1 is KGHSH, CDR2 LQKENI. CDR3 amino acids: CVSSPSGITDTQYF. Here the CDR3 DNA reads TGTGTCAGCTCACCAAGCGGGATCACAGATACGCAGTATTTT.

This clonotype occurred many times. The gene calls are TRBV28 and TRBJ1-5; D is perhaps TRBD1 (5 bases). Trimming removed 6 bases at V and 5 bases at J, with 11 bases between. Germline lookup yields CDR1 MDHEN and CDR2 SYDVKM. CDR3 size: 13 residues. CDR3 coding DNA: TGTGCCAGCAGACCGGACATCTATCAGCCCCAGCATTTT. Amino acids: CASRPDIYQPQHF.

This clonotype has at least ten counts. V usage is TRBV25-1 and J usage is TRBJ1-4, with 7 bases fitting TRBD1. From germline, CDR1 is MGHDK and CDR2 SYGVNS. V shed 4 bases and J 10 bases; nucleotides not matched to a gene: 9. The CDR3 contains 14 residues. The CDR3 protein is CASSAPGGVGKLFF. Here the CDR3 DNA reads TGTGCCAGCAGTGCCCCAGGGGGGGTCGGAAAACTGTTTTTT.

This clonotype turned up a few times. The genes are TRBV7-2 and TRBJ2-3, with D uncertain. Germline CDR1 and CDR2: SGHTA and FQGNSA. The CDR3 runs to 15 residues. V was cut by 1 base and J by 2 bases, with 10 bases left in between. The CDR3 is CASSLGLPYTDTQYF. The CDR3, as DNA: TGTGCCAGCAGCTTAGGGCTACCGTACACAGATACGCAGTATTTT.

V gene TRBV20-1 combines with J gene TRBJ1-1; 7 nucleotides agree with TRBD1. The CDR3 runs 14 residues. The germline CDR1 and CDR2 sequences are DFQATT and SNEGSKA (reference sequence). After removal of 6 bases from V and 6 bases from J, the junction contained 13 bases not matched to a gene. Written as DNA, the CDR3 is TGCAGTGCCCGCAGGCGACAGGGTGGGGCTGAAGCTTTCTTT. Translation gives CSARRRQGGAEAFF.

This clonotype has a count of ten or more. V usage is TRBV7-8 and J usage is TRBJ1-1; D uncertain. The germline V and J ends were trimmed by 2 bases and 0 bases, with 4 bases remaining between them. Germline V gene sequence: CDR1 SGHVS, CDR2 FQNEAQ. The CDR3 sequence is 13 residues long. CDR3: CASSLQMNTEAFF. CDR3 DNA: TGTGCCAGCAGCTTACAGATGAACACTGAAGCTTTCTTT.